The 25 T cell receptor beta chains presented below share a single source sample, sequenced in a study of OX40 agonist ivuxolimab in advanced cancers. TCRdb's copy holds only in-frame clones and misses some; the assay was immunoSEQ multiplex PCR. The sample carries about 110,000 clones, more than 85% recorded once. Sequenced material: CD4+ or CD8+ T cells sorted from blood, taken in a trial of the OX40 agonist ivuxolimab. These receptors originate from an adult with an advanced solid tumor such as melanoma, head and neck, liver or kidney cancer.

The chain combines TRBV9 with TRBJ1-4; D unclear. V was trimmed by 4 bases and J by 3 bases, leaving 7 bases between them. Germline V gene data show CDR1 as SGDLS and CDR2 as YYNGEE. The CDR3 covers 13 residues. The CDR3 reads CASSIGPNEKLFF. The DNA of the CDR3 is TGTGCCAGCAGCATCGGGCCTAATGAAAAACTGTTTTTT.

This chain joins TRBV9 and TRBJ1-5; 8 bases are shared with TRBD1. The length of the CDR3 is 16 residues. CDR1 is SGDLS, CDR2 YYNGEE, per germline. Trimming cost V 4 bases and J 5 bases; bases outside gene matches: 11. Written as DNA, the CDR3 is TGTGCCAGCAGCCCTGGACAGGGAAGGGGTGATCAGCCCCAGCATTTT. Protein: CASSPGQGRGDQPQHF.

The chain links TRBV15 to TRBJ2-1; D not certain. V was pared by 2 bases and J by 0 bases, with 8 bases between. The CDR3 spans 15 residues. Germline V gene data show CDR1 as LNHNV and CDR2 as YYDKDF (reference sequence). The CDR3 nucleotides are TGTGCCACCAGCAGAACTCTGAGCTCCTACAATGAGCAGTTCTTC. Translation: CATSRTLSSYNEQFF.

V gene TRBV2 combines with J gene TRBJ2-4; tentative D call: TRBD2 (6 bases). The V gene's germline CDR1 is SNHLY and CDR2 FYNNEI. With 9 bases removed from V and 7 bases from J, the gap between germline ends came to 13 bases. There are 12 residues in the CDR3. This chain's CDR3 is CARGGSGNIQYF. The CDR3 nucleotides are TGTGCCAGGGGAGGTTCAGGGAACATTCAGTACTTC. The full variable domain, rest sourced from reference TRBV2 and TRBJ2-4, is EPEVTQTPSHQVTQMGQEVILRCVPISNHLYFYWYRQILGQKVEFLVSFYNNEISEKSEIFDDQFSVERPDGSNFTLKIRSTKLEDSAMYFCARGGSGNIQYFGAGTRLSVL.

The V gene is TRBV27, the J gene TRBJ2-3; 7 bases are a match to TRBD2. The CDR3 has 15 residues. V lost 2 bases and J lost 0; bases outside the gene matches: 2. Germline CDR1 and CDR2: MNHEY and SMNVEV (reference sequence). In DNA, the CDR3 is TGTGCCAGCAGTTTAGCGGGGGTGAGCACAGATACGCAGTATTTT. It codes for CASSLAGVSTDTQYF.

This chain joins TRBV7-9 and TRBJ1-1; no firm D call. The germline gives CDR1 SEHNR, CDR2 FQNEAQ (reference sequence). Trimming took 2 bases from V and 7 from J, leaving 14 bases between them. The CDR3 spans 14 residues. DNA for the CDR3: TGTGCCAGCAGCTTATTGGCAGACCTCGGTGAAGCTTTCTTT. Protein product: CASSLLADLGEAFF.

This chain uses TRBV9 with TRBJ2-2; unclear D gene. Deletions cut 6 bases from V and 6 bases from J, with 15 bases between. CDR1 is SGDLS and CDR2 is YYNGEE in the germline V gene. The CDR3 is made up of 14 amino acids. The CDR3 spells CASICVLVAGELFF. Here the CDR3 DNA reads TGTGCCAGCATCTGCGTATTGGTCGCCGGGGAGCTGTTTTTT.

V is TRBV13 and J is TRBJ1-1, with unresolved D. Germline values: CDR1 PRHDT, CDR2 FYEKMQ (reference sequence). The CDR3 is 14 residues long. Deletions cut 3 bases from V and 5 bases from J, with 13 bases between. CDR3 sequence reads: CASSLKGHMTEAFF. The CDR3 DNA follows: TGTGCCAGCAGCTTGAAGGGCCACATGACTGAAGCTTTCTTT.

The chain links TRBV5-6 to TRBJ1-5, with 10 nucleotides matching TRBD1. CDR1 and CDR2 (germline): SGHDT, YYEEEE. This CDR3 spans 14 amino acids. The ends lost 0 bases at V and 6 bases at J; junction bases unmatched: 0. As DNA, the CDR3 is TGTGCCAGCAGCTTGGGACAGGGGGCTCAGCCCCAGCATTTT. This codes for CASSLGQGAQPQHF. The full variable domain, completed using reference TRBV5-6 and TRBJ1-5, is DAGVTQSPTHLIKTRGQQVTLRCSPKSGHDTVSWYQQALGQGPQFIFQYYEEEERQRGNFPDRFSGHQFPNYSSELNVNALLLGDSALYLCASSLGQGAQPQHFGDGTRLSIL.

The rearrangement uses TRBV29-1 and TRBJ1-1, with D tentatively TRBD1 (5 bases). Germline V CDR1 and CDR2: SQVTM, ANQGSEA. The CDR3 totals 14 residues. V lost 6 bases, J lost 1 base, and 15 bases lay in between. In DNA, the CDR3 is TGCAGCGTGATCGAGGGGTCGGGGAACACTGAAGCTTTCTTT. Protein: CSVIEGSGNTEAFF.

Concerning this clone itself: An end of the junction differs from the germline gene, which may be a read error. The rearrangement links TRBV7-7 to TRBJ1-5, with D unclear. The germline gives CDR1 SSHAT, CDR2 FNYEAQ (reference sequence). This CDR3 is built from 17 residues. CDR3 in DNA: TGTGCTAGCAGCTTAGCGTTTCATTACCCAAGCAATCAGCCCCAGCATTTT. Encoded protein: CASSLAFHYPSNQPQHF.

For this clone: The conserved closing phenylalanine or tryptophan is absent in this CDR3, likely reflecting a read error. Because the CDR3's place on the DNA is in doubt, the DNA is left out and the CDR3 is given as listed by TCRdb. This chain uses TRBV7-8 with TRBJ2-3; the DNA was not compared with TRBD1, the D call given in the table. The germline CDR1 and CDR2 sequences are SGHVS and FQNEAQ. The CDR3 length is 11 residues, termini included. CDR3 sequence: CASSYAGDNPL.

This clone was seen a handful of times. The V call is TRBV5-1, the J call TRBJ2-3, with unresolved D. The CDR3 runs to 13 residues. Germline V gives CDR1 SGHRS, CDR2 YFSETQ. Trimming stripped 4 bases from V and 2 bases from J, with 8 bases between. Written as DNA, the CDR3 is TGCGCCAGCAGCAAAGTGATCACAGATACGCAGTATTTT. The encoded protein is CASSKVITDTQYF.

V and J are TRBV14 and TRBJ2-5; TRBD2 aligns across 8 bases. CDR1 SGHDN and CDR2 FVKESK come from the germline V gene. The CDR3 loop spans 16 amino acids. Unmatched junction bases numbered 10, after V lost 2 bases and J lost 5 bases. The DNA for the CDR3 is TGTGCCAGCAGCCAACTTACGGCGGGGGGCCGGGAGACCCAGTACTTC. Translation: CASSQLTAGGRETQYF.

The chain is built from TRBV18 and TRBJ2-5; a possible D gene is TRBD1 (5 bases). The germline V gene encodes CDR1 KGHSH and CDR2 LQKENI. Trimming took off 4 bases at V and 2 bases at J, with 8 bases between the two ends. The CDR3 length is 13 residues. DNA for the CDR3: TGTGCCAGCTCACTACAGGAACAAGAGACCCAGTACTTC. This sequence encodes CASSLQEQETQYF.

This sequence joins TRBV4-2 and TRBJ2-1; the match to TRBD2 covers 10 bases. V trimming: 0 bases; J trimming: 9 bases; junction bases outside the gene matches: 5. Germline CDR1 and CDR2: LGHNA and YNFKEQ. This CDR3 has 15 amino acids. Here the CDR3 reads CASSQDRIAGGEQFF. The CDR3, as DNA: TGTGCCAGCAGCCAAGATCGGATAGCGGGAGGTGAGCAGTTCTTC.

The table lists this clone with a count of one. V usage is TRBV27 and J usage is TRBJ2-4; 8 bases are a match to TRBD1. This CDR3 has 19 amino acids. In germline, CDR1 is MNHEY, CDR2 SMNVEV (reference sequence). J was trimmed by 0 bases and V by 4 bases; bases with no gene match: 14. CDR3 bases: TGTGCCAGCAGTTCAAAGGGGACAGGATTAACTTTAGCCAAAAACATTCAGTACTTC. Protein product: CASSSKGTGLTLAKNIQYF.

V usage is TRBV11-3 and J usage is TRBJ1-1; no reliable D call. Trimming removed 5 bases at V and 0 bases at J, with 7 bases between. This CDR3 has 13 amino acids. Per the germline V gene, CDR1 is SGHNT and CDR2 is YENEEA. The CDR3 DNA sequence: TGTGCCAGCAGCCTGTACGTGAACACTGAAGCTTTCTTT. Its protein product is CASSLYVNTEAFF.

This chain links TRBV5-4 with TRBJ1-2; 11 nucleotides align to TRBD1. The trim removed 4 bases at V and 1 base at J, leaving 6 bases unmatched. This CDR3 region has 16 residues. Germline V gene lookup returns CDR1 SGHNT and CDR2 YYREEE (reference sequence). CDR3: CASSQDRGLGNYGYTF. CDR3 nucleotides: TGTGCCAGCAGCCAGGACAGGGGGCTAGGTAACTATGGCTACACCTTC. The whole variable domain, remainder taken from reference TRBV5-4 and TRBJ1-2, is ETGVTQSPTHLIKTRGQQVTLRCSSQSGHNTVSWYQQALGQGPQFIFQYYREEENGRGNFPPRFSGLQFPNYSSELNVNALELDDSALYLCASSQDRGLGNYGYTFGSGTRLTVV.

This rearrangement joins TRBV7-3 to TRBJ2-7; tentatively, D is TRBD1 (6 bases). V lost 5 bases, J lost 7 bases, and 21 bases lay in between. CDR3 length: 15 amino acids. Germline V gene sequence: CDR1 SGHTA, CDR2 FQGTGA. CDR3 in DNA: TGTGCCAGCAGCCAGGACCTTAGTGGGGGCGGGGAGCAGTACTTC. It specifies CASSQDLSGGGEQYF.

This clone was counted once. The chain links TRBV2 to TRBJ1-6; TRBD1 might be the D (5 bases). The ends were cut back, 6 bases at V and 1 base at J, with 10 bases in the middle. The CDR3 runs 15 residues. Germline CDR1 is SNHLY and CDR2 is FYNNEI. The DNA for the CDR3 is TGTGCCAGCAGGAGCCGGGGGTCCTATAATTCACCCCTCCACTTT. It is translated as CASRSRGSYNSPLHF. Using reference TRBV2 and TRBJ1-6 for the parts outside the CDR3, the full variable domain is EPEVTQTPSHQVTQMGQEVILRCVPISNHLYFYWYRQILGQKVEFLVSFYNNEISEKSEIFDDQFSVERPDGSNFTLKIRSTKLEDSAMYFCASRSRGSYNSPLHFGNGTRLTVT.

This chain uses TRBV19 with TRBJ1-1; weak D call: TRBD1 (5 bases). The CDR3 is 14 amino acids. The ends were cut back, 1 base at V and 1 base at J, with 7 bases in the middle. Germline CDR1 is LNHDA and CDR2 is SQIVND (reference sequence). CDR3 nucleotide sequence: TGTGCCAGTAGTATAGGACAGCCGAACACTGAAGCTTTCTTT. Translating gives CASSIGQPNTEAFF.

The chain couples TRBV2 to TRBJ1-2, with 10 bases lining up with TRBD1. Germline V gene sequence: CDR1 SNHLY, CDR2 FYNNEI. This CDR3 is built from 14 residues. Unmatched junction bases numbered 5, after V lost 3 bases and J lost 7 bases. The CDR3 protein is CASSEGRDRGGYTF. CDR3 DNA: TGTGCCAGCAGTGAGGGCCGGGACAGGGGTGGCTACACCTTC. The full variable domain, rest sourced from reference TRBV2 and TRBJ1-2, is EPEVTQTPSHQVTQMGQEVILRCVPISNHLYFYWYRQILGQKVEFLVSFYNNEISEKSEIFDDQFSVERPDGSNFTLKIRSTKLEDSAMYFCASSEGRDRGGYTFGSGTRLTVV.

CDR3: CASSIRQGVNEKLFF. The CDR3 DNA reads as TGTGCCAGTAGTATACGACAGGGGGTTAATGAAAAACTGTTTTTT. The chain has TRBV19 and TRBJ1-4, with TRBD1 identical over 9 bases. V was clipped by 2 bases and J by 4 bases; unmatched bases: 2. The CDR3 consists of 15 residues. Germline V gives CDR1 LNHDA, CDR2 SQIVND (reference sequence).

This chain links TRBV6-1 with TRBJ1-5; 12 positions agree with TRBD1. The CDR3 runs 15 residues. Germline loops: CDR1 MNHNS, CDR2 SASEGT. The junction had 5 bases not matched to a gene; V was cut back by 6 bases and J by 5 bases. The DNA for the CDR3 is TGTGCCAGCAGCGGGACAGGGGGCATGGATCAGCCCCAGCATTTT. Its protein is CASSGTGGMDQPQHF.